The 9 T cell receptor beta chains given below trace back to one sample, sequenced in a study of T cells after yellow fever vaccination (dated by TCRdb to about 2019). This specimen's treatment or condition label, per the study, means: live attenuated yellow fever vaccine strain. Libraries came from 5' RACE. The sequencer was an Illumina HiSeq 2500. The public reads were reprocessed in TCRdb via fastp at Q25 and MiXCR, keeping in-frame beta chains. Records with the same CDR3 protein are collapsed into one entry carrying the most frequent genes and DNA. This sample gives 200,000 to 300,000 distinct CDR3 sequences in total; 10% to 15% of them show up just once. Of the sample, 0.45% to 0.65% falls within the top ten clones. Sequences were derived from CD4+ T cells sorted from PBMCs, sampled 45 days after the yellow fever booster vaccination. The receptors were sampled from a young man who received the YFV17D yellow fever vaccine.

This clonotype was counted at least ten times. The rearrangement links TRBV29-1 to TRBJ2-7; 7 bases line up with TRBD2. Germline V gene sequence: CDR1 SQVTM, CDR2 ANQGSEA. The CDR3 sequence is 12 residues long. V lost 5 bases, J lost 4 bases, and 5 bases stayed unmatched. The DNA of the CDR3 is TGCAGCGTTTCTAGCGGAAGATACGAGCAGTACTTC. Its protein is CSVSSGRYEQYF.

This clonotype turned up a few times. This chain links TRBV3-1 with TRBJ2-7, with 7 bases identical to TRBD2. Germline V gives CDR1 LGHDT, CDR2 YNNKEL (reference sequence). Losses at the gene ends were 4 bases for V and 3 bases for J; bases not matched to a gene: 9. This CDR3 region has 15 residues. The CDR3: CASSRGVSSGYEQYF. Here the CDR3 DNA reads TGTGCCAGCAGCCGTGGGGTCTCTAGCGGCTACGAGCAGTACTTC.

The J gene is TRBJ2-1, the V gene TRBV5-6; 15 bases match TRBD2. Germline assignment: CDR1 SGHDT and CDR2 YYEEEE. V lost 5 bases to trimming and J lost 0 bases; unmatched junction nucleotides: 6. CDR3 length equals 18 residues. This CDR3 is CASSSGTSGRSSYNEQFF. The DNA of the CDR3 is TGTGCCAGCAGTTCCGGGACTAGCGGGAGGTCCTCCTACAATGAGCAGTTCTTC.

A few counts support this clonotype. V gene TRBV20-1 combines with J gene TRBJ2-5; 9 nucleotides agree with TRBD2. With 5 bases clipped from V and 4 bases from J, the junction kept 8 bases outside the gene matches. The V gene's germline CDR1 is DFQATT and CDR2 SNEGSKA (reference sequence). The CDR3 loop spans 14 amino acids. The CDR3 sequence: CSAVSGRGVETQYF. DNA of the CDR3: TGCAGTGCTGTTAGCGGGAGAGGGGTAGAGACCCAGTACTTC.

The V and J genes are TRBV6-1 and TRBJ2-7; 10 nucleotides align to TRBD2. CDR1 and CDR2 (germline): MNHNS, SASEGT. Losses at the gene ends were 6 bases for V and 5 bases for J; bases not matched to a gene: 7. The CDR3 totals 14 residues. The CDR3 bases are TGTGCCAGCAGGACAGCGGGAGGGCCGGACGAGCAGTACTTC. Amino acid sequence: CASRTAGGPDEQYF.

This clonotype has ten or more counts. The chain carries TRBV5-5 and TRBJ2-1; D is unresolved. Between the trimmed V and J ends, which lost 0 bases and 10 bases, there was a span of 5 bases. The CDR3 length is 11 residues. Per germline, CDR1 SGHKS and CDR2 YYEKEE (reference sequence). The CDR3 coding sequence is TGTGCCAGCAGCTTGGTCCGCGAGCAGTTCTTC. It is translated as CASSLVREQFF. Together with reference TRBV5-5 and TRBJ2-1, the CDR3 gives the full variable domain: DAGVTQSPTHLIKTRGQQVTLRCSPISGHKSVSWYQQVLGQGPQFIFQYYEKEERGRGNFPDRFSARQFPNYSSELNVNALLLGDSALYLCASSLVREQFFGPGTRLTVL.

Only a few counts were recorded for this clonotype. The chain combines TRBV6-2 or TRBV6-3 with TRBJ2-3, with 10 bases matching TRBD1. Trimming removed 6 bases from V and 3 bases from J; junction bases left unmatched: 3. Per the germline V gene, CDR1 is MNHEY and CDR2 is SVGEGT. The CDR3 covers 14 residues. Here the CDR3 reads CASRRTGGTDTQYF. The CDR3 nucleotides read TGTGCCAGCAGGAGGACAGGGGGAACAGATACGCAGTATTTT.

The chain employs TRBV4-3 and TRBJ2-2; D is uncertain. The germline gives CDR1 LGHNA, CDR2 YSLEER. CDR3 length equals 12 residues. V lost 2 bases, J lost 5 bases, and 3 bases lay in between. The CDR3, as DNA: TGCGCCAGCAGCCAAACTACCGGGGAGCTGTTTTTT. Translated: CASSQTTGELFF.

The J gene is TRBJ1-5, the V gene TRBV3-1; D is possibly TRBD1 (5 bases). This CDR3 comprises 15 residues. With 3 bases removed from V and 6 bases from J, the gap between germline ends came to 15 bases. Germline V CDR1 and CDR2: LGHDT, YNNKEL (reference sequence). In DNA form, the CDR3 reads TGTGCCAGCAGCCATAGCGGTGACGGGGGTCAGCCCCAGCATTTT. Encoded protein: CASSHSGDGGQPQHF.